This T cell receptor (beta chain) comes out of a study of T cells in Graves' hyperthyroidism and ophthalmopathy. Amplification yielded TCR beta CDR3 regions, with RNA transcripts as the source. TCR CDR3 regions were first amplified by RT-PCR with HTBI primers. TCRdb fed the multiplex PCR reads into MiXCR, producing one record per CDR3 protein. The table has about 250,000 distinct CDR3 sequences, around 15% seen once; the top ten hold more than 30%. V was clipped by 3 bases and J by 5 bases, with 11 bases between them. The CDR3 has 14 residues. Germline V gene data show CDR1 as SNHLY and CDR2 as FYNNEI. At least ten counts were recorded for this clonotype.

This chain uses TRBV2 with TRBJ1-5; the D gene is possibly TRBD1 (5 bases). The sequence derives from a woman between 45 and 65 years old with Graves' hyperthyroidism that later progressed to Graves' ophthalmopathy. The material sequenced was blood. The CDR3 DNA follows: TGTGCCAGCAGTGACAGGGAATCCTATCAGCCCCAGCATTTT. Amino acids: CASSDRESYQPQHF. Full variable domain (rest looked up from reference TRBV2 and TRBJ1-5): EPEVTQTPSHQVTQMGQEVILRCVPISNHLYFYWYRQILGQKVEFLVSFYNNEISEKSEIFDDQFSVERPDGSNFTLKIRSTKLEDSAMYFCASSDRESYQPQHFGDGTRLSIL.